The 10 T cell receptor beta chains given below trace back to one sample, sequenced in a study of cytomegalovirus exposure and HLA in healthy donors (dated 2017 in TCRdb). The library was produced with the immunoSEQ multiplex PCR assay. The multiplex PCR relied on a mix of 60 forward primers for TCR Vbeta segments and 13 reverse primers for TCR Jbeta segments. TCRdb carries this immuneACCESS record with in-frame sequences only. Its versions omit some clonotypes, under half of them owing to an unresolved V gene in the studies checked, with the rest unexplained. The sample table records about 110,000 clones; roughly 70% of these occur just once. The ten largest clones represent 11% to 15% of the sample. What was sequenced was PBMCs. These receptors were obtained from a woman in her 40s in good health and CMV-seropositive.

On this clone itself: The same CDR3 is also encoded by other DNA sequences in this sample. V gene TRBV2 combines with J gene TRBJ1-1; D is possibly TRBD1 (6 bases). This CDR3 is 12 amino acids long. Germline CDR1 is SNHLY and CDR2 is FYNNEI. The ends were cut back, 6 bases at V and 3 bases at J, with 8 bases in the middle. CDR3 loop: CASSQGYTEAFF. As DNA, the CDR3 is TGTGCCAGCAGCCAGGGGTACACTGAAGCTTTCTTT.

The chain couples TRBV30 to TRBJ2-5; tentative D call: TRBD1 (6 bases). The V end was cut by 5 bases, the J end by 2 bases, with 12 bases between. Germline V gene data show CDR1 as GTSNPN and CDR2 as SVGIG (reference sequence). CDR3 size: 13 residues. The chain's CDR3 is CAWRGDTQETQYF. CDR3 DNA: TGTGCCTGGCGAGGGGACACTCAAGAGACCCAGTACTTC.

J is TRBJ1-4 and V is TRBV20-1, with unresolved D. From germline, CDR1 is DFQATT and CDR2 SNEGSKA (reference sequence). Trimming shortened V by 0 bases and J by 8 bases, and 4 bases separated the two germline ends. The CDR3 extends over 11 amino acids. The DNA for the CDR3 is TGCAGTGCTAGAGATAGAGAAAAACTGTTTTTT. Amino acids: CSARDREKLFF.

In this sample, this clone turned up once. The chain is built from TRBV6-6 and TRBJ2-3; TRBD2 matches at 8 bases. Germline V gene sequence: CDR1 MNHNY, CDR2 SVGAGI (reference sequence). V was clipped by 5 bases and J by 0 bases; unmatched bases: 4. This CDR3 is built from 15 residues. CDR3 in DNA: TGTGCCAGCAGTAAAGCGGGGGCTAGCACAGATACGCAGTATTTT. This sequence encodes CASSKAGASTDTQYF.

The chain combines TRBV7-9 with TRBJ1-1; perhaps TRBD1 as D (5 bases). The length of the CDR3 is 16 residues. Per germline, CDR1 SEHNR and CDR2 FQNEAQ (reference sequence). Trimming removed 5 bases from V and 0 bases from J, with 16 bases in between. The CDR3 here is CASSLFGGLMNTEAFF. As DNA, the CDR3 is TGTGCCAGCAGCCTGTTTGGGGGACTCATGAACACTGAAGCTTTCTTT.

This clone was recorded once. The CDR3, as DNA: TGTGCCAGCAGCGTAGGGCGGGGGGGCCTGGAGACCCAGTACTTC. The encoded protein is CASSVGRGGLETQYF. The chain recombines TRBV9 with TRBJ2-5; 9 bases match TRBD2. Germline lookup yields CDR1 SGDLS and CDR2 YYNGEE. Losses at the gene ends were 0 bases for V and 5 bases for J; bases not matched to a gene: 5. The CDR3 runs to 15 residues.

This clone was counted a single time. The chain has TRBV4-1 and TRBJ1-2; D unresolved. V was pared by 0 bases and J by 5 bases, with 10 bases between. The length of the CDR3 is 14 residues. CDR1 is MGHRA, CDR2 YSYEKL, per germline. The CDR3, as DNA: TGCGCCAGCAGCCAAGAACAGATATTATATGGCTACACCTTC. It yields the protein CASSQEQILYGYTF.

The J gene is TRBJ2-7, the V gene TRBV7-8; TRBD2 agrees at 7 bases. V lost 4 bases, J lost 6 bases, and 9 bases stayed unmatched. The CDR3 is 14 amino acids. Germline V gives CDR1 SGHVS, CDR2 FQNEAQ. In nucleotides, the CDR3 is TGTGCCAGCAGCTCGCCGGGGGGTACGGCCGAGCAGTACTTC. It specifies CASSSPGGTAEQYF.

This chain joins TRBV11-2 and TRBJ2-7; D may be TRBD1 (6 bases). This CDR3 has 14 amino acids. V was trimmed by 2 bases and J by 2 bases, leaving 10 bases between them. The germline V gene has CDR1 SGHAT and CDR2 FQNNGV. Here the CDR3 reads CASSLLAGAYEQYF. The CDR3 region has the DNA TGTGCCAGCAGCTTACTTGCAGGGGCCTACGAGCAGTACTTC.

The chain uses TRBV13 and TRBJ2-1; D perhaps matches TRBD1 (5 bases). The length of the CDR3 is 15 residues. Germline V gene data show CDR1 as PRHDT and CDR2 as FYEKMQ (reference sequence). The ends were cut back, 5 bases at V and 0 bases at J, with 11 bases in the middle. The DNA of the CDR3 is TGTGCCAGCAGCCAGACAGTTAACTCCTACAATGAGCAGTTCTTC. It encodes CASSQTVNSYNEQFF.